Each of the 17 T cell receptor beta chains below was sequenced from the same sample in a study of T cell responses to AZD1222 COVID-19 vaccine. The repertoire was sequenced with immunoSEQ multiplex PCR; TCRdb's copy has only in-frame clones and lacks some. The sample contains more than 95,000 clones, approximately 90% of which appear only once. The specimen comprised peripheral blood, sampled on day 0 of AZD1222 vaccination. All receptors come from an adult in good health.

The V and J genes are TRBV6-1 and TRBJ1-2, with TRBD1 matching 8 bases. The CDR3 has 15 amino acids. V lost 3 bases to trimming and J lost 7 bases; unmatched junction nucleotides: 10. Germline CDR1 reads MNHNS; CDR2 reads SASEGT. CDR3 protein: CASSENGRGRGGYTF. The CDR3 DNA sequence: TGTGCCAGCAGTGAGAATGGCAGGGGGCGGGGTGGCTACACCTTC.

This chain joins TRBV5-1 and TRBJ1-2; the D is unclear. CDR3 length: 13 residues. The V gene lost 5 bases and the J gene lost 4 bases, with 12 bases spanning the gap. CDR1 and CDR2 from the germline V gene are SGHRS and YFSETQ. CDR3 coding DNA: TGCGCCAGCAGTCCTGGACGGCCCTATGGCTACACCTTC. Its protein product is CASSPGRPYGYTF. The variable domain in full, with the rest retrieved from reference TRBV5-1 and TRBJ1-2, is KAGVTQTPRYLIKTRGQQVTLSCSPISGHRSVSWYQQTPGQGLQFLFEYFSETQRNKGNFPGRFSGRQFSNSRSEMNVSTLELGDSALYLCASSPGRPYGYTFGSGTRLTVV.

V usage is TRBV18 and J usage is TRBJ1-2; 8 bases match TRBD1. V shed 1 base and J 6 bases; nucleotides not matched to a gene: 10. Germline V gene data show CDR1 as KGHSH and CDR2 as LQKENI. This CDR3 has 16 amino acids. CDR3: CASSPLRPKTGDGYTF. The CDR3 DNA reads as TGTGCCAGCTCACCACTCCGGCCAAAGACAGGGGATGGCTACACCTTC.

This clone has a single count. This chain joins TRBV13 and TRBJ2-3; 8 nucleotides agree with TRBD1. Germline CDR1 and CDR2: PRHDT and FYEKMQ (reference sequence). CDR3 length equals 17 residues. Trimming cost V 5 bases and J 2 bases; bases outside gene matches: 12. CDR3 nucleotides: TGTGCCAGCAGCCCCAGGACAGGGCGAGATCCCACAGATACGCAGTATTTT. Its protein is CASSPRTGRDPTDTQYF.

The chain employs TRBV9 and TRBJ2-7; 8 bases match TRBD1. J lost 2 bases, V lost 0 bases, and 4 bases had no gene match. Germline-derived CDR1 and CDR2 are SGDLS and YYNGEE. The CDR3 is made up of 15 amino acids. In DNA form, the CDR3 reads TGTGCCAGCAGCGTAGAGGACAGGGCCGCCTACGAGCAGTACTTC. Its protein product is CASSVEDRAAYEQYF.

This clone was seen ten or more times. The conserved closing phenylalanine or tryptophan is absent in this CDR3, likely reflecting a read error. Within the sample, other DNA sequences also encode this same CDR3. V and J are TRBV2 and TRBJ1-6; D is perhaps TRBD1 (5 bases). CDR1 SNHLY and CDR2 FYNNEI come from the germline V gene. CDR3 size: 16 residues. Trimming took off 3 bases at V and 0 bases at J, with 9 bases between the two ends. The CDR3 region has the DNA TGTGCCAGCAGTGAGCCGGGGCGCTCCTATAATTCACCCCTCCACCTT. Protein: CASSEPGRSYNSPLHL.

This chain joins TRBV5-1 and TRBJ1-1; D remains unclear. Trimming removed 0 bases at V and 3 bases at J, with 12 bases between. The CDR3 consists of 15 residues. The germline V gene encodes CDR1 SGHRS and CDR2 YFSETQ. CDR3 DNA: TGCGCCAGCAGCTTGGCCCACAGTTCATACACTGAAGCTTTCTTT. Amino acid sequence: CASSLAHSSYTEAFF.

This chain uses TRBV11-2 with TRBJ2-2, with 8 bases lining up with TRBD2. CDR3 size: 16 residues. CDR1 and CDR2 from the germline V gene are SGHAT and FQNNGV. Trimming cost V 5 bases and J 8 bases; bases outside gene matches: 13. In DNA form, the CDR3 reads TGTGCCAGCAGCCCCTCTGCCGGGGGGGCCTTTGGGGAGCTGTTTTTT. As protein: CASSPSAGGAFGELFF.

The CDR3 bases are TGCAGTGCTAAGGGAGAAGAGACCCAGTACTTC. This translates into CSAKGEETQYF. This chain joins TRBV20-1 and TRBJ2-5, with D possibly being TRBD2 (5 bases). In germline, CDR1 is DFQATT, CDR2 SNEGSKA (reference sequence). The CDR3 sequence is 11 residues long. Deletions cut 4 bases from V and 3 bases from J, with 6 bases between.

The DNA of the CDR3 is TGTGCCAGCAGCTTAGGAGGGAACTATGGCTACACCTTC. Translated: CASSLGGNYGYTF. This chain links TRBV7-3 with TRBJ1-2, with D unresolved. The CDR3 extends over 13 amino acids. V shed 2 bases and J shed 2 bases, with 6 bases lying between them. Germline CDR1 is SGHTA and CDR2 is FQGTGA.

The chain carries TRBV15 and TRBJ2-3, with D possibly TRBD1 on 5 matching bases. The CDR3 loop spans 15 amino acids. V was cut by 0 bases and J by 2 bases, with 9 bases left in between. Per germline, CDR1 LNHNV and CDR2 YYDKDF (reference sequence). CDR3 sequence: CATSRDDSSTDTQYF. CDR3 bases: TGTGCCACCAGCAGAGACGACAGTTCCACAGATACGCAGTATTTT. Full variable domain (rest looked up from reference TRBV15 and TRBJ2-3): DAMVIQNPRYQVTQFGKPVTLSCSQTLNHNVMYWYQQKSSQAPKLLFHYYDKDFNNEADTPDNFQSRRPNTSFCFLDIRSPGLGDTAMYLCATSRDDSSTDTQYFGPGTRLTVL.

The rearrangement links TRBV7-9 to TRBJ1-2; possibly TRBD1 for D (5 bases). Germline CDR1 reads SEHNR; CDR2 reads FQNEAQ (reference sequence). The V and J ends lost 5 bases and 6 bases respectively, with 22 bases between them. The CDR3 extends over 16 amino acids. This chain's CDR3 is CASSTSTGLWLDGYTF. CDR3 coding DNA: TGTGCCAGCAGCACCTCCACGGGGCTCTGGTTGGATGGCTACACCTTC.

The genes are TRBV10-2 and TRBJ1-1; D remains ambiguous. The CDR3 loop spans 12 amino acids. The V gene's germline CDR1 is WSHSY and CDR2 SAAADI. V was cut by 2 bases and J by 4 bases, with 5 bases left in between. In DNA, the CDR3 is TGCGCCAGCAGTGAGATCGGCACTGAAGCTTTCTTT. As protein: CASSEIGTEAFF.

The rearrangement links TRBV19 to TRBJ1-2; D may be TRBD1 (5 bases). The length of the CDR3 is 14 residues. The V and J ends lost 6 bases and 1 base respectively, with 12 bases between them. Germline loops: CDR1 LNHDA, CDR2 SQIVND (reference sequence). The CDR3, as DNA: TGTGCCAGTAGCCTAACAGGAGATAACTATGGCTACACCTTC. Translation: CASSLTGDNYGYTF.

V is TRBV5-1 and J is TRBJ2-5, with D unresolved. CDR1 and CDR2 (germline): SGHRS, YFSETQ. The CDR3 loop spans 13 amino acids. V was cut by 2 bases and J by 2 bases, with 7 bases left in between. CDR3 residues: CASSLGRQETQYF. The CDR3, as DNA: TGCGCCAGCAGCTTAGGCAGGCAAGAGACCCAGTACTTC. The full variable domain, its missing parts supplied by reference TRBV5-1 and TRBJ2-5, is KAGVTQTPRYLIKTRGQQVTLSCSPISGHRSVSWYQQTPGQGLQFLFEYFSETQRNKGNFPGRFSGRQFSNSRSEMNVSTLELGDSALYLCASSLGRQETQYFGPGTRLLVL.

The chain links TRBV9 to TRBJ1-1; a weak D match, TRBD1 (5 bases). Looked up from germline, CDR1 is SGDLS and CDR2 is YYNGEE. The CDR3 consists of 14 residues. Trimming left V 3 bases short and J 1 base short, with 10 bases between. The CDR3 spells CASSEGDRNTEAFF. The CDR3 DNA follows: TGTGCCAGCAGCGAAGGAGACAGGAACACTGAAGCTTTCTTT.

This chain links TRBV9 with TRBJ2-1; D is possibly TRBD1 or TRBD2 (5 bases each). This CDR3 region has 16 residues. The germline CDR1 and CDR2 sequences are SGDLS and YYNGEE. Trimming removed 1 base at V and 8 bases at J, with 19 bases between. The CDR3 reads CASSVSRDRLWDEQFF. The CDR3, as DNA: TGTGCCAGCAGCGTATCTAGGGACCGCCTTTGGGATGAGCAGTTCTTC.